The 25 T cell receptor beta chains presented below share a single source sample, sequenced in a study of blood T cells in healthy people across ages. A second roughly 6 to 12 cycle PCR used barcoded and J-beta primers. TCRdb reprocessed the 5' RACE reads with MiXCR, giving one entry per CDR3 protein. This sample has some 1.6 million distinct CDR3 sequences, with roughly 32% found just once. Sequenced: blood. The receptors originated from a woman in her twenties or thirties in good health.

This clonotype was recorded a few times. The V gene is TRBV11-2, the J gene TRBJ2-7, with a tentative D call TRBD1 (6 bases). Trimming took off 3 bases at V and 4 bases at J, with 13 bases between the two ends. This CDR3 spans 14 amino acids. The V gene's germline CDR1 is SGHAT and CDR2 FQNNGV. For the CDR3, the DNA is TGTGCCAGCAGCTTGGACAGCCGCCTTTACGAGCAGTACTTC. This sequence encodes CASSLDSRLYEQYF.

CDR3 region: CASSLWMNTGELFF. The CDR3 nucleotides are TGTGCCAGCAGCTTGTGGATGAACACCGGGGAGCTGTTTTTT. This chain joins TRBV5-5 and TRBJ2-2; D uncertain. CDR1 and CDR2 (germline): SGHKS, YYEKEE (reference sequence). The CDR3 totals 14 residues. Trimming cost V 1 base and J 1 base, with 5 bases left between them.

The chain recombines TRBV20-1 with TRBJ2-1; D tentatively reads TRBD1 or TRBD2 (5 bases each). CDR1 is DFQATT, CDR2 SNEGSKA, per germline (reference sequence). This CDR3 region has 13 residues. V lost 6 bases and J 4 bases, leaving 13 bases between the germline ends. CDR3 nucleotides: TGCAGTGCCAGAAGGTGGGGGTACAATGAGCAGTTCTTC. Its protein is CSARRWGYNEQFF.

V and J are TRBV6-5 and TRBJ1-6; D remains unclear. The CDR3 is made up of 16 amino acids. The V gene lost 0 bases and the J gene lost 7 bases, with 13 bases spanning the gap. CDR1 MNHEY and CDR2 SVGAGI come from the germline V gene. This chain's CDR3 is CASSYSMGSRNSPLHF. Here the CDR3 DNA reads TGTGCCAGCAGTTACTCGATGGGGTCTCGGAATTCACCCCTCCACTTT.

V gene TRBV6-5 combines with J gene TRBJ2-3; D gene uncertain. The germline V gene encodes CDR1 MNHEY and CDR2 SVGAGI. The CDR3 runs to 15 residues. V lost 7 bases, J lost 4 bases, and 18 bases lay in between. The chain's CDR3 is CASKIEPLSPDTQYF. The CDR3 DNA reads TGTGCCAGCAAGATAGAGCCCCTCTCTCCAGATACGCAGTATTTT.

This rearrangement joins TRBV7-2 to TRBJ1-1; D possibly corresponds to TRBD1 (5 bases). CDR1 is SGHTA, CDR2 FQGNSA, per germline. This CDR3 has 15 amino acids. V lost 2 bases, J lost 1 base, and 11 bases lay in between. The CDR3 bases are TGTGCCAGCAGCTTAACGGGACGGACGAACACTGAAGCTTTCTTT. It codes for CASSLTGRTNTEAFF. The complete variable domain, with remaining parts taken from reference TRBV7-2 and TRBJ1-1, reads GAGVSQSPSNKVTEKGKDVELRCDPISGHTALYWYRQSLGQGLEFLIYFQGNSAPDKSGLPSDRFSAERTGGSVSTLTIQRTQQEDSAVYLCASSLTGRTNTEAFFGQGTRLTVV.

The chain couples TRBV3-1 to TRBJ2-7; possibly TRBD2 for D (6 bases). CDR3 size: 14 residues. Germline V gene lookup returns CDR1 LGHDT and CDR2 YNNKEL (reference sequence). Trimming stripped 3 bases from V and 1 base from J, with 10 bases between. The CDR3, as DNA: TGTGCCAGCAGCCAGGGACTGGTATCCTACGAGCAGTACTTC. Translation: CASSQGLVSYEQYF.

The V call is TRBV29-1, the J call TRBJ1-2; 7 positions agree with TRBD1. CDR3 length: 15 amino acids. With V trimmed by 0 bases and J by 4 bases, 8 bases remained unmatched. Germline V lookup: CDR1 SQVTM, CDR2 ANQGSEA. CDR3 loop: CSVEDLDRVFYGYTF. The CDR3 DNA is TGCAGCGTTGAAGATCTAGACAGGGTGTTCTATGGCTACACCTTC. Variable domain in full (rest from reference TRBV29-1 and TRBJ1-2): SAVISQKPSRDICQRGTSLTIQCQVDSQVTMMFWYRQQPGQSLTLIATANQGSEATYESGFVIDKFPISRPNLTFSTLTVSNMSPEDSSIYLCSVEDLDRVFYGYTFGSGTRLTVV.

The chain carries TRBV30 and TRBJ2-1, with 7 bases lining up with TRBD2. This CDR3 spans 13 amino acids. Germline V gene sequence: CDR1 GTSNPN, CDR2 SVGIG (reference sequence). Trimming took 5 bases from V and 0 from J; bases not matched to a gene: 1. CDR3 amino acids: CAWGLDSYNEQFF. CDR3 nucleotides: TGTGCCTGGGGACTAGACTCCTACAATGAGCAGTTCTTC. Looking up the rest from reference TRBV30 and TRBJ2-1 gives the full variable domain: SQTIHQWPATLVQPVGSPLSLECTVEGTSNPNLYWYRQAAGRGLQLLFYSVGIGQISSEVPQNLSASRPQDRQFILSSKKLLLSDSGFYLCAWGLDSYNEQFFGPGTRLTVL.

V is TRBV3-1 and J is TRBJ2-1; 14 bases are a match to TRBD2. This CDR3 has 18 residues. Germline V gene data show CDR1 as LGHDT and CDR2 as YNNKEL (reference sequence). The J segment lost 8 bases and the V segment lost 4 bases, leaving 13 bases of the junction unmatched. CDR3 in DNA: TGTGCCAGCAGCCTATGGTCGACTAGCGGGAGGGCGGTAGATGAGCAGTTCTTC. It translates to CASSLWSTSGRAVDEQFF.

The V gene is TRBV5-5, the J gene TRBJ1-1; the D is unclear. Germline V gene sequence: CDR1 SGHKS, CDR2 YYEKEE (reference sequence). This CDR3 contains 15 residues. V was shortened by 1 base and J by 0 bases, with 10 bases between the two germline ends. CDR3 region: CASSLSGKVNTEAFF. The CDR3 nucleotides are TGTGCCAGCAGCTTGTCGGGCAAGGTGAACACTGAAGCTTTCTTT. The full variable domain, with the rest looked up from reference TRBV5-5 and TRBJ1-1, is DAGVTQSPTHLIKTRGQQVTLRCSPISGHKSVSWYQQVLGQGPQFIFQYYEKEERGRGNFPDRFSARQFPNYSSELNVNALLLGDSALYLCASSLSGKVNTEAFFGQGTRLTVV.

This clonotype was seen more than once but under ten times. This rearrangement joins TRBV27 to TRBJ1-1; the D gene is possibly TRBD1 (5 bases). Trimming pared 3 bases from V and 11 bases from J, leaving 19 bases between. Per germline, CDR1 MNHEY and CDR2 SMNVEV (reference sequence). The CDR3 is 14 residues long. DNA of the CDR3: TGTGCCAGCAGTTTCGCGGGGCCGGGAGTGGGGGCTTTCTTT. Its translation: CASSFAGPGVGAFF.

This clonotype was observed many times. The V call is TRBV13, the J call TRBJ1-2, with 9 bases that match TRBD1. CDR1 and CDR2 from the germline V gene are PRHDT and FYEKMQ (reference sequence). The length of the CDR3 is 14 residues. Trimming removed 5 bases from V and 5 bases from J; junction bases left unmatched: 6. CDR3 region: CASSQGQGIYGYTF. CDR3 bases: TGTGCCAGCAGCCAGGGACAGGGAATTTATGGCTACACCTTC.

The J gene is TRBJ1-1, the V gene TRBV12-5; tentatively, D is TRBD1 (5 bases). The V end lost 5 bases, the J end lost 6 bases, and 19 bases lay between the germline ends. Germline loops: CDR1 LGHNT, CDR2 FRNRAP. This CDR3 has 15 amino acids. Here the CDR3 reads CASGPGRGGMAEAFF. For the CDR3, the DNA is TGTGCTAGTGGTCCGGGGCGAGGCGGAATGGCTGAAGCTTTCTTT. Based on the CDR3 plus reference TRBV12-5 and TRBJ1-1, the full variable domain is DARVTQTPRHKVTEMGQEVTMRCQPILGHNTVFWYRQTMMQGLELLAYFRNRAPLDDSGMPKDRFSAEMPDATLATLKIQPSEPRDSAVYFCASGPGRGGMAEAFFGQGTRLTVV.

The rearrangement joins TRBV19 to TRBJ2-7; D ambiguous. This CDR3 contains 14 residues. V lost 6 bases and J 0 bases, leaving 12 bases between the germline ends. Germline CDR1 reads LNHDA; CDR2 reads SQIVND (reference sequence). CDR3 residues: CASSDVGFSYEQYF. The CDR3 nucleotides are TGTGCCAGTAGCGATGTCGGATTCTCCTACGAGCAGTACTTC.

This clonotype has a handful of counts. The chain recombines TRBV15 with TRBJ2-7, with 7 bases matching TRBD2. Germline CDR1 is LNHNV and CDR2 is YYDKDF (reference sequence). The ends lost 5 bases at V and 4 bases at J; junction bases unmatched: 11. The CDR3 is 15 amino acids. In DNA form, the CDR3 reads TGTGCCACCAGCGACCGCCCGAGCGGGGTTTACGAGCAGTACTTC. It specifies CATSDRPSGVYEQYF.

The chain couples TRBV6-1 to TRBJ2-1; TRBD2 matches at 10 bases. Trimming at V came to 7 bases and at J to 13 bases, leaving 10 bases not matched to a gene. Germline V gene data show CDR1 as MNHNS and CDR2 as SASEGT. The CDR3 covers 13 residues. CDR3 residues: CASMSAGGPHQFF. As DNA, the CDR3 is TGTGCCAGCATGTCAGCGGGGGGGCCCCACCAGTTCTTC.

This clonotype was counted between two and nine times. The J gene is TRBJ2-1, the V gene TRBV20-1, with 9 bases aligning to TRBD2. V gave up 3 bases and J gave up 2 bases; unmatched junction bases: 8. This CDR3 region has 16 residues. CDR1 is DFQATT and CDR2 is SNEGSKA in the germline V gene (reference sequence). The CDR3 here is CSARRGAGGTYNEQFF. CDR3 DNA sequence: TGCAGTGCTAGGAGAGGAGCGGGAGGAACCTACAATGAGCAGTTCTTC.

This clonotype was recorded a few times. The J gene is TRBJ1-1, the V gene TRBV10-3; the D is unclear. V lost 6 bases to trimming and J lost 0 bases, with 5 bases between them. CDR1 is ENHRY and CDR2 is SYGVKD in the germline V gene. This CDR3 has 12 residues. CDR3 coding DNA: TGTGCCATCAGGGCCCTGAACACTGAAGCTTTCTTT. Translating it yields CAIRALNTEAFF.

This clonotype was counted only a few times. V and J are TRBV15 and TRBJ2-1, with D unresolved. CDR1 and CDR2 from the germline V gene are LNHNV and YYDKDF (reference sequence). The CDR3 has 15 residues. V was pared by 1 base and J by 2 bases, with 9 bases between. In nucleotides, the CDR3 is TGTGCCACCAGCAGAGCGGGCGAAGCCTACAATGAGCAGTTCTTC. Translating it yields CATSRAGEAYNEQFF.

This clonotype has only a few counts. This chain connects TRBV7-9 to TRBJ1-2; TRBD1 matches at 7 bases. Germline CDR1 and CDR2: SEHNR and FQNEAQ (reference sequence). Germline trimming cut 6 bases from V and 8 bases from J; bases unmatched to any gene: 15. The CDR3 totals 15 residues. The CDR3, as DNA: TGTGCCAGCAGTGACAGACAGGGCATTTTTCTAGGCTACACCTTC. Its translation is CASSDRQGIFLGYTF.

This chain connects TRBV9 to TRBJ2-1; D is undetermined. Germline V gene lookup returns CDR1 SGDLS and CDR2 YYNGEE. The CDR3 runs to 13 residues. V was cut by 1 base and J by 6 bases, with 8 bases left in between. CDR3 loop: CASSVLQSNEQFF. The CDR3, as DNA: TGTGCCAGCAGCGTACTACAGAGCAATGAGCAGTTCTTC.

The chain recombines TRBV27 with TRBJ2-7; 7 bases fit TRBD2. The CDR3 totals 17 residues. Germline CDR1 is MNHEY and CDR2 is SMNVEV (reference sequence). With V trimmed by 4 bases and J by 7 bases, 19 bases remained unmatched. CDR3 DNA sequence: TGTGCCAGCAGTTCTCGGGCCACTAGCGCTTATTCGGGAGAGCAGTACTTC. It encodes CASSSRATSAYSGEQYF.

V gene TRBV20-1 combines with J gene TRBJ2-1, with D possibly being TRBD1 (5 bases). From germline, CDR1 is DFQATT and CDR2 SNEGSKA (reference sequence). V was trimmed by 0 bases and J by 7 bases, leaving 19 bases between them. The CDR3 consists of 16 residues. CDR3 residues: CSARDQSWQGGNEQFF. The CDR3 DNA follows: TGCAGTGCTAGAGATCAAAGCTGGCAGGGCGGAAATGAGCAGTTCTTC.

The J gene is TRBJ1-2, the V gene TRBV29-1, with 9 bases lining up with TRBD1. CDR1 and CDR2 from the germline V gene are SQVTM and ANQGSEA. CDR3 length: 14 amino acids. The V segment lost 0 bases and the J segment 12 bases; nucleotides outside the gene matches: 11. The DNA of the CDR3 is TGCAGCGTTGAAGATCCGGGACAGGGAAGGGTGGACACCTTC. Its protein is CSVEDPGQGRVDTF.